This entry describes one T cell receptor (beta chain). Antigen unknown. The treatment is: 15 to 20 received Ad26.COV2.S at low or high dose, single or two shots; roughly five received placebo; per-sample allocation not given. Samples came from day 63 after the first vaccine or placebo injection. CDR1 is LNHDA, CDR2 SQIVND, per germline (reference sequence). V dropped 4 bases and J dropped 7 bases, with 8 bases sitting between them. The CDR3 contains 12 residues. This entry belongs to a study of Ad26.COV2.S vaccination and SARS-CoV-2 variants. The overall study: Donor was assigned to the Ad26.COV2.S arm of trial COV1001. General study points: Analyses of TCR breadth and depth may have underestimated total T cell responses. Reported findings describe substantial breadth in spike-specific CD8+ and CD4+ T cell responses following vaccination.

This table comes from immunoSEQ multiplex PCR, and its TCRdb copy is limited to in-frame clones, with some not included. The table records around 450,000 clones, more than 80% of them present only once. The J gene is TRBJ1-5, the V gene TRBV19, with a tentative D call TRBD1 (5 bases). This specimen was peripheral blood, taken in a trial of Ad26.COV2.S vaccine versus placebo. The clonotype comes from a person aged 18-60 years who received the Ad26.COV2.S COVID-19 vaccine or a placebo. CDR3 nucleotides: TGTGCCAGTAGTAGCAGGGACCAGCCCCAGCATTTT. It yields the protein CASSSRDQPQHF.